The 5 T cell receptor beta chains reported below all come from one sample, sequenced in a study. TCRdb passed the RT-PCR reads through MiXCR, listing each CDR3 protein once. The sample includes about 700,000 distinct CDR3 sequences, 13% to 15% of them seen just once. The sample comprised memory CD4+ T cells from blood. These receptors were collected from a female donor in good health, serving as a healthy control.

This clonotype was detected only a few times. J is TRBJ2-2 and V is TRBV4-2; D not resolved. Trimming removed 8 bases at V and 3 bases at J, with 10 bases between. The CDR3 is 13 amino acids. CDR1 and CDR2 from the germline V gene are LGHNA and YNFKEQ. For the CDR3, the DNA is TGTGCCAGCCAAAACATGGACACCGGGGAGCTGTTTTTT. Translation: CASQNMDTGELFF.

This clonotype was recorded many times. The chain couples TRBV6-2 or TRBV6-3 to TRBJ2-1; 8 bases line up with TRBD2. With 7 bases clipped from V and 9 bases from J, the junction kept 14 bases outside the gene matches. Germline CDR1 reads MNHEY; CDR2 reads SVGEGT. This CDR3 is built from 15 residues. Here the CDR3 DNA reads TGTGCCAGCATTCCGGGGTTAGCGGGGACTGGTGAGCAGTTCTTC. Its protein is CASIPGLAGTGEQFF.

The chain recombines TRBV24-1 with TRBJ2-1, with a possible D match to TRBD2 (6 bases). Germline CDR1 and CDR2: KGHDR and SFDVKD. Trimming left V 4 bases short and J 8 bases short, with 20 bases between. This CDR3 spans 16 amino acids. CDR3 residues: CATSDYSGTGDDEQFF. Written as DNA, the CDR3 is TGTGCCACCAGTGACTACAGCGGCACGGGGGACGATGAGCAGTTCTTC.

The CDR3 loop reads CASSYGAHNEQFF. The CDR3 coding sequence is TGTGCCAGCAGTTACGGGGCGCACAATGAGCAGTTCTTC. The V gene is TRBV6-2 or TRBV6-3, the J gene TRBJ2-1; D may be TRBD1 (5 bases). This CDR3 region has 13 residues. V was cut by 2 bases and J by 5 bases, with 7 bases left in between. Germline V lookup: CDR1 MNHEY, CDR2 SVGEGT.

This clonotype was picked up a small number of times. J is TRBJ1-2 and V is TRBV20-1; D is possibly TRBD1 (6 bases). CDR3 size: 17 residues. Trimming took 5 bases from V and 2 from J, leaving 24 bases between them. Germline V lookup: CDR1 DFQATT, CDR2 SNEGSKA (reference sequence). DNA of the CDR3: TGCAGTGCTGGGGGCGGCACCCCGATAAACATGAACTATGGCTACACCTTC. As protein: CSAGGGTPINMNYGYTF.